Below, 22 T cell receptor beta chains from the same sample are listed, as sequenced in a study of T-cell memory formation after mild COVID-19. Each CDR3 protein gets one entry after TCRdb re-called the 5' RACE reads with MiXCR. The sample has fewer than 600,000 distinct CDR3 sequences, roughly 21% seen once; the top ten hold approximately 8%. The specimen sequenced was PBMCs or a T cell subset sorted from them (not recorded which). Source of these receptors: an adult woman who had mild COVID-19 (a few samples of this study predate the infection). Cell type and time point are not known.

A few counts support this clonotype. The chain combines TRBV7-2 with TRBJ1-1; tentative D call: TRBD1 (6 bases). There are 15 residues in the CDR3. The germline V gene has CDR1 SGHTA and CDR2 FQGNSA. Deletions cut 5 bases from V and 6 bases from J, with 19 bases between. This CDR3 is CASSPRDILPSEAFF. The CDR3 DNA is TGTGCCAGCAGCCCGCGGGACATTCTCCCATCTGAAGCTTTCTTT.

The V call is TRBV4-3, the J call TRBJ2-3; TRBD2 agrees at 10 bases. The ends lost 6 bases at V and 5 bases at J; junction bases unmatched: 8. This CDR3 contains 15 residues. The V gene's germline CDR1 is LGHNA and CDR2 YSLEER. This chain's CDR3 is CASSPGTSAGDTQYF. The CDR3 DNA reads as TGCGCCAGCAGTCCGGGGACTAGCGCTGGAGATACGCAGTATTTT.

This chain uses TRBV7-8 with TRBJ2-1; D may be TRBD1 (5 bases). CDR1 and CDR2 (germline): SGHVS, FQNEAQ. The ends were cut back, 5 bases at V and 4 bases at J, with 15 bases in the middle. CDR3 length: 15 amino acids. This chain's CDR3 is CASSPGFRPYNEQFF. For the CDR3, the DNA is TGTGCCAGCAGCCCAGGGTTCAGACCGTACAATGAGCAGTTCTTC.

This clonotype was seen a handful of times. The rearrangement uses TRBV18 and TRBJ2-5; D gene unclear. Germline assignment: CDR1 KGHSH and CDR2 LQKENI. The CDR3 contains 15 residues. Trimming pared 3 bases from V and 1 base from J, leaving 12 bases between. The CDR3 DNA follows: TGTGCCAGCTCACCGCCGTCAGCTCCCCAAGAGACCCAGTACTTC. Its translation: CASSPPSAPQETQYF.

The J gene is TRBJ2-3, the V gene TRBV27; D gene uncertain. CDR3 length equals 14 residues. The V gene's germline CDR1 is MNHEY and CDR2 SMNVEV (reference sequence). Trimming took off 6 bases at V and 2 bases at J, with 12 bases between the two ends. DNA of the CDR3: TGTGCCAGCAGGACGAACCAAGTCACAGATACGCAGTATTTT. As protein: CASRTNQVTDTQYF.

This clonotype was observed a few times. The chain links TRBV11-1 to TRBJ2-7; 7 bases align to TRBD1. The CDR3 extends over 15 amino acids. Germline V gives CDR1 SGHAT, CDR2 FQDESV (reference sequence). The ends lost 5 bases at V and 0 bases at J; junction bases unmatched: 7. This CDR3 reads CASSPTDRISYEQYF. The CDR3 DNA is TGTGCCAGCAGCCCGACGGACAGGATCTCCTACGAGCAGTACTTC.

The rearrangement links TRBV11-2 to TRBJ1-2; possible D gene TRBD1, 6 bases. Deletions cut 5 bases from V and 1 base from J, with 20 bases between. The CDR3 covers 17 residues. Germline loops: CDR1 SGHAT, CDR2 FQNNGV. This CDR3 is CASSTGLGGPLNYGYTF. The CDR3 region has the DNA TGTGCCAGCAGCACCGGGCTGGGGGGGCCCCTTAACTATGGCTACACCTTC.

This clonotype appeared a few times. This chain links TRBV12-3 or TRBV12-4 with TRBJ1-3; a possible D gene is TRBD1 (5 bases). V dropped 3 bases and J dropped 4 bases, with 10 bases sitting between them. CDR3 length: 14 residues. The CDR3 region has the DNA TGTGCCAGCAGTTTTCCAGGGCCGGGAAACACCATATATTTT. Its translation is CASSFPGPGNTIYF.

The V gene is TRBV2, the J gene TRBJ2-3; 10 bases match TRBD2. The CDR3 has 15 amino acids. Germline assignment: CDR1 SNHLY and CDR2 FYNNEI. V gave up 5 bases and J gave up 2 bases; unmatched junction bases: 4. Here the CDR3 DNA reads TGTGCCAGCAGTAGCACTAGCGGGAACACAGATACGCAGTATTTT. This gives the protein CASSSTSGNTDTQYF.

The chain employs TRBV27 and TRBJ1-5; 8 bases align to TRBD1. Losses at the gene ends were 6 bases for V and 0 bases for J; bases not matched to a gene: 4. The CDR3 sequence is 15 residues long. CDR1 is MNHEY, CDR2 SMNVEV, per germline (reference sequence). The CDR3 spells CASRNRGYSNQPQHF. CDR3 nucleotides: TGTGCCAGCAGGAACAGGGGGTATAGCAATCAGCCCCAGCATTTT.

This sequence joins TRBV13 and TRBJ2-7; 13 nucleotides align to TRBD2. The CDR3 runs 15 residues. Germline V gives CDR1 PRHDT, CDR2 FYEKMQ (reference sequence). V lost 5 bases and J lost 2; bases outside the gene matches: 3. Here the CDR3 reads CASSAGLAGAYEQYF. CDR3 bases: TGTGCCAGCAGCGCCGGACTAGCGGGAGCCTACGAGCAGTACTTC.

This clonotype was found a few times. J is TRBJ2-7 and V is TRBV3-1; 9 bases are shared with TRBD2. The CDR3 sequence is 16 residues long. J gave up 3 bases and V 0 bases, and 6 bases lay outside the gene matches. Germline V CDR1 and CDR2: LGHDT, YNNKEL (reference sequence). The DNA of the CDR3 is TGTGCCAGCAGCCAAGATACACTAGCGGGTATCTACGAGCAGTACTTC. The encoded protein is CASSQDTLAGIYEQYF.

The chain recombines TRBV30 with TRBJ1-1, with D possibly being TRBD1 (5 bases). The germline V gene encodes CDR1 GTSNPN and CDR2 SVGIG (reference sequence). Trimming removed 1 base from V and 4 bases from J, with 16 bases in between. This CDR3 has 15 residues. CDR3 nucleotide sequence: TGTGCCTGGAGTGGGACGCGGCAGGGAAGCACTGAAGCTTTCTTT. It yields the protein CAWSGTRQGSTEAFF.

Only one count was recorded for this clonotype. The chain recombines TRBV2 with TRBJ2-3; D could derive from TRBD1 or TRBD2 (6 bases each). This CDR3 contains 16 residues. The V end was cut by 5 bases, the J end by 0 bases, with 15 bases between. Germline loops: CDR1 SNHLY, CDR2 FYNNEI. The CDR3 loop is CASSLQGGPSTDTQYF. The CDR3 nucleotides read TGTGCCAGCAGTTTACAGGGAGGACCTAGCACAGATACGCAGTATTTT.

DNA of the CDR3: TGTGCCTGGTTATCACAGGGACCCTATGGCTACACCTTC. The encoded protein is CAWLSQGPYGYTF. The V call is TRBV30, the J call TRBJ1-2, with a possible D match to TRBD1 (6 bases). The CDR3 sequence is 13 residues long. Germline CDR1 is GTSNPN and CDR2 is SVGIG (reference sequence). The V end lost 5 bases, the J end lost 4 bases, and 14 bases lay between the germline ends.

This clonotype was found a few times. The chain carries TRBV12-3 or TRBV12-4 and TRBJ2-3; no definite D call. Deletions cut 2 bases from V and 5 bases from J, with 5 bases between. This CDR3 has 12 amino acids. CDR3: CASSLWRDTQYF. The CDR3 DNA reads TGTGCCAGCAGTTTATGGCGAGATACGCAGTATTTT.

J is TRBJ2-1 and V is TRBV11-2; possible D gene TRBD2, 5 bases. This CDR3 contains 18 residues. CDR1 is SGHAT and CDR2 is FQNNGV in the germline V gene. Trimming cost V 1 base and J 2 bases, with 18 bases left between them. DNA for the CDR3: TGTGCCAGCAGCTTAGTACCTACCGGACTGACCGCCTACAATGAGCAGTTCTTC. This gives the protein CASSLVPTGLTAYNEQFF.

This clonotype has just a few counts. The genes are TRBV25-1 and TRBJ2-3; 7 positions agree with TRBD2. The CDR3 is 14 residues long. Losses at the gene ends were 8 bases for V and 4 bases for J; bases not matched to a gene: 9. Germline lookup yields CDR1 MGHDK and CDR2 SYGVNS. Here the CDR3 reads CASGLDVFPDTQYF. CDR3 coding DNA: TGTGCCAGCGGACTAGATGTTTTCCCAGATACGCAGTATTTT.

This clonotype was observed a handful of times. V usage is TRBV7-3 and J usage is TRBJ2-5; D could derive from TRBD1 or TRBD2 (5 bases each). Deletions cut 4 bases from V and 9 bases from J, with 15 bases between. There are 13 residues in the CDR3. Germline CDR1 is SGHTA and CDR2 is FQGTGA. The CDR3 DNA follows: TGTGCCAGCAGCTGGGACCGGGATCTGGCCCAGTACTTC. Translation: CASSWDRDLAQYF.

This clonotype has just a few counts. The rearrangement uses TRBV12-3 or TRBV12-4 and TRBJ1-6, with TRBD1 matching 10 bases. This CDR3 has 18 residues. J lost 9 bases, V lost 3 bases, and 14 bases had no gene match. The CDR3 region is CASSLGTGADPFRSPLHF. The DNA of the CDR3 is TGTGCCAGCAGTTTGGGGACAGGGGCGGACCCATTTCGTTCACCCCTCCACTTT.

The sample holds a few counts of this clonotype. For the CDR3, the DNA is TGTGCCAGCAGCCCCGGGACAGGGACAATCCAAGAGACCCAGTACTTC. Its translation: CASSPGTGTIQETQYF. The gene calls are TRBV4-2 and TRBJ2-5, with 9 nucleotides matching TRBD1. This CDR3 comprises 16 residues. Germline CDR1 LGHNA, CDR2 YNFKEQ. The trim removed 4 bases at V and 1 base at J, leaving 7 bases unmatched.

This clonotype was counted only a few times. The J gene is TRBJ2-3, the V gene TRBV5-6; D ambiguous. CDR3 size: 13 residues. V was clipped by 0 bases and J by 5 bases, with 7 bases between them. Per the germline V gene, CDR1 is SGHDT and CDR2 is YYEEEE. The DNA of the CDR3 is TGTGCCAGCAGCTTGGTCGTTAGAGATACGCAGTATTTT. Translating gives CASSLVVRDTQYF.